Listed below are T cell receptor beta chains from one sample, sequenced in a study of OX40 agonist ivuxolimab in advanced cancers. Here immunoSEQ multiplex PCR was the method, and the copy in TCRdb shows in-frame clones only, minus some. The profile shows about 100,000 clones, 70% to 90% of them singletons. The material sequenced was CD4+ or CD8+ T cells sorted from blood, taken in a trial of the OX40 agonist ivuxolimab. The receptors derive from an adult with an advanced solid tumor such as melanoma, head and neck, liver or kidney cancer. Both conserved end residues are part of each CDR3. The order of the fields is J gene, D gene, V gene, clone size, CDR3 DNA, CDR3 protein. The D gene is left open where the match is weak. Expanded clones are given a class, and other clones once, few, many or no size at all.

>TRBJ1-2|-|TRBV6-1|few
TGTGCCAGCAGGGATTTCAACTATGGCTACACCTTC
CASRDFNYGYTF
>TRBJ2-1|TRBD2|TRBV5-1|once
TGCGCCAGCACCATTGGACTAGCGGGAGGGTACGATGAGCAGTTCTTC
CASTIGLAGGYDEQFF
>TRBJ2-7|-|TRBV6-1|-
TGTGCCAGCAGTGTCCTCAGAGGGAGTATCGCCTACGAGCAGTACTTC
CASSVLRGSIAYEQYF
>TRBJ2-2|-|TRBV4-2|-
TGTGCCAGCAGCCAGCGGGGTGGAGGTACCGCCGGGGAGCTGTTTTTT
CASSQRGGGTAGELFF
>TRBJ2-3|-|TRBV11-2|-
TGTGCCAGCAGCTTAGCCAGGTCCGTTTGGGGCACAGATACGCAGTATTTT
CASSLARSVWGTDTQYF
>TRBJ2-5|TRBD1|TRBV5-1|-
TGCGCCAGCAGCTTGCCGGGACAGGGTGAGACCCAGTACTTC
CASSLPGQGETQYF
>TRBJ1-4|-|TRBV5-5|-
TGTGCCAGCAGCGTCCGTCCATTCCAGGTGGCTAATGAAAAACTGTTTTTT
CASSVRPFQVANEKLFF
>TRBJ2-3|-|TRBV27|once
TGTGCCAGCAGTCGTAGGACCCACCAGATGTGGGATACGCAGTATTTT
CASSRRTHQMWDTQYF
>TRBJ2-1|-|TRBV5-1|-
TGCGCCAGCAGCTTGACCCTAGCAGGTGAGCAGTTCTTC
CASSLTLAGEQFF
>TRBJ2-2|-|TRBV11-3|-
TGTGCCAGCAGCCAACAGGCAGCGAACACCGGGGAGCTGTTTTTT
CASSQQAANTGELFF
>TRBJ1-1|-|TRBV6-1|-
TGTGCCAGCAGCCCTGCCTGGGACACCGAAGCTTTCTTT
CASSPAWDTEAFF
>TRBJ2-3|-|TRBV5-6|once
TGTGCCAGCAGCTTGGTAATAGCGGCTAACACAGATACGCAGTATTTT
CASSLVIAANTDTQYF
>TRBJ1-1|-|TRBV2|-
TGTGCCAGCAGGAGCAGGGTAGACACTGAAGCTTTCTTT
CASRSRVDTEAFF
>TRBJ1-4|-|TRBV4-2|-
TGTGCCAGCAGCCAAGGTTCAGACAGTAATGAAAAACTGTTTTTT
CASSQGSDSNEKLFF
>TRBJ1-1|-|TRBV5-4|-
TGTGCCAGCAGCGGTGGAGACACTGAAGCTTTCTTT
CASSGGDTEAFF
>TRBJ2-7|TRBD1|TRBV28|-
TGTGCCAGCAGTCTCGACAGGGGGGGGTACGAGCAGTACTTC
CASSLDRGGYEQYF
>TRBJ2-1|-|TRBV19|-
TGTGCCAGTAGTATACGGCACAGGCAAAAGGACAATGAGCAGTTCTTC
CASSIRHRQKDNEQFF
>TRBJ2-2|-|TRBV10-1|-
TGCGCCAGCAGCCCAGCGCCAGCCAACACCGGGGAGCTGTTTTTT
CASSPAPANTGELFF
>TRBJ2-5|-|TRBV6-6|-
TGTGCCAGCAAGTACTCAGGGGAAGAGACCCAGTACTTC
CASKYSGEETQYF
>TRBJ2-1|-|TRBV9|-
TGTGCCAGCAGCGGCGGACTCTACGATCGAGAGCAGTTCTTC
CASSGGLYDREQFF
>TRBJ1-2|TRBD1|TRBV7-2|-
TGTGCCAGCAGCTTAGGATCACAGGGGGCAGGCTACACCTTC
CASSLGSQGAGYTF
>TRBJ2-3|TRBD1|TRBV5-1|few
TGCGCCAGCAGCTCCCTTGACAGGGTTGCGAATACGCAGTATTTT
CASSSLDRVANTQYF
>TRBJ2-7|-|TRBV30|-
TGTGCCTGGAGTGTACTCGGGCTTGGAGAGCAGTACTTC
CAWSVLGLGEQYF
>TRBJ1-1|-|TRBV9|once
TGTGCCAGCAGCGTAGGGGTAGTTAACACTGAAGCTTTCTTT
CASSVGVVNTEAFF
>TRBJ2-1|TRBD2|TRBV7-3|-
TGTGCCAGCAGCTACGGGACTAGCGGGAATGAGCAGTTCTTC
CASSYGTSGNEQFF
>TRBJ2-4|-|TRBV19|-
TGTGCCAGTAGTATGCTGGCCAAAAACATTCAGTACTTC
CASSMLAKNIQYF
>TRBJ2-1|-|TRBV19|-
TGTGCCAGTAGTTTTTCCCTTAGGTTCTACAATGAGCAGTTCTTC
CASSFSLRFYNEQFF
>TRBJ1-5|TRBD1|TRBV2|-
TGTGCCAGCAGGCGGACAGGGGGCTATAGCAATCAGCCCCAGCATTTT
CASRRTGGYSNQPQHF
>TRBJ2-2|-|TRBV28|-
TGTGCCAGCAGTTCCCCGCGGTCAGCTTCGAACACCGGGGAGCTGTTTTTT
CASSSPRSASNTGELFF
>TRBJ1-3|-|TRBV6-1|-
TGTGCCAGCAGTGAGAGACAGGGAAACACCATATATTTT
CASSERQGNTIYF
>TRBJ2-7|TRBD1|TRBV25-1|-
TGTGCCAGCAGTGGGCCGGGACAGGGAACCGAGCAGTACTTC
CASSGPGQGTEQYF
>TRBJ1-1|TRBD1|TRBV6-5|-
TGTGCCAGCAGTCGAGACAGGGAAGGTGTCACTGAAGCTTTCTTT
CASSRDREGVTEAFF